This T cell receptor (beta chain) was captured by sequencing in a study of T cells in Graves' hyperthyroidism and ophthalmopathy. RNA transcripts gave rise to amplified TCR beta CDR3 regions. During a first-round RT-PCR of the TCR CDR3, the HTBI primer set was used. Each CDR3 protein is one row after TCRdb ran MiXCR on the multiplex PCR reads. Of 400,000 to 550,000 distinct CDR3 sequences listed, 24% are singletons. Study results and limitations: Ophthalmopathy got predicted by the model a median approximately 6.3 months before its onset.

This clonotype was observed at least ten times. What it binds is not known. The receptor was isolated from a woman aged 25-40 years with Graves' ophthalmopathy. Sample: blood.

Written as DNA, the CDR3 is TGTGCCAGCAGTTCGGGACACGGGGTCTACGAGCAGTACTTC. This sequence encodes CASSSGHGVYEQYF. V gene TRBV27 combines with J gene TRBJ2-7, with D tentatively TRBD1 (6 bases). V lost 4 bases, J lost 3 bases, and 13 bases lay in between. Germline V lookup: CDR1 MNHEY, CDR2 SMNVEV (reference sequence). This CDR3 comprises 14 residues.